The clone carrying this T cell receptor (beta chain) has ten or more counts. This record comes from a study of Graves' ophthalmopathy and Graves' hyperthyroidism. Study details: At the time of initial diagnosis and before any treatment, peripheral blood was collected.

RNA transcripts served as template for amplifying TCR beta CDR3 sequences. An opening RT-PCR round employed HTBI primers and preceded a second-round multiplex PCR. TCRdb re-derived calls from the multiplex PCR reads in MiXCR, one entry per CDR3 protein. The sample holds 35,000 to 50,000 distinct CDR3 sequences; roughly 49% are singletons and the top ten take about 28%. Germline V gene sequence: CDR1 DFQATT, CDR2 SNEGSKA (reference sequence). Deletions cut 6 bases from V and 3 bases from J, with 17 bases between. CDR3 size: 14 residues. The genes are TRBV20-1 and TRBJ1-2; weak D call: TRBD1 (6 bases). The source of this sequence is an adult woman with stable Graves' hyperthyroidism. The sample consisted of peripheral blood. CDR3 loop: CSAGTGREYYGYTF. As DNA, the CDR3 is TGCAGTGCAGGCACAGGGCGGGAGTACTATGGCTACACCTTC.